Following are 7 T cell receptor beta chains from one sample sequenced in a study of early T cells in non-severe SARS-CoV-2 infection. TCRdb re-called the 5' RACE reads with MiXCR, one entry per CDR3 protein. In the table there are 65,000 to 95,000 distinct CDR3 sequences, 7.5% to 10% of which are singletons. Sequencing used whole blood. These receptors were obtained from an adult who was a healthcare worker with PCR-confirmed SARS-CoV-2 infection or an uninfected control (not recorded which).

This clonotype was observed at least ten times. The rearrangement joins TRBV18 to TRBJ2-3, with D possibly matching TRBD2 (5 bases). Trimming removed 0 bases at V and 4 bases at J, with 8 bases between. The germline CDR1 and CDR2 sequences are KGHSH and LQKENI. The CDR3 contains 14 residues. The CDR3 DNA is TGTGCCAGCTCACCACCAGGGAGCGCAGATACGCAGTATTTT. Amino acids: CASSPPGSADTQYF.

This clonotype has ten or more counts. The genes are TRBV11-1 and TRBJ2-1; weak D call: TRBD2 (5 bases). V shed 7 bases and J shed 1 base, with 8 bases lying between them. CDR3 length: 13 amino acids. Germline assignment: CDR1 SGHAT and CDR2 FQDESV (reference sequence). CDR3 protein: CASNGESYNEQFF. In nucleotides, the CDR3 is TGTGCCAGCAACGGGGAATCCTACAATGAGCAGTTCTTC.

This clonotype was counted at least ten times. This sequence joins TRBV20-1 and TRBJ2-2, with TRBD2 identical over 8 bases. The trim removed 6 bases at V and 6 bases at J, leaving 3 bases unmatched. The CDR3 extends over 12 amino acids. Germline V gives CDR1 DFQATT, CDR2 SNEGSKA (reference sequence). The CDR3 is CSAQLAAGELFF. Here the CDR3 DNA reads TGCAGTGCGCAACTAGCGGCCGGGGAGCTGTTTTTT.

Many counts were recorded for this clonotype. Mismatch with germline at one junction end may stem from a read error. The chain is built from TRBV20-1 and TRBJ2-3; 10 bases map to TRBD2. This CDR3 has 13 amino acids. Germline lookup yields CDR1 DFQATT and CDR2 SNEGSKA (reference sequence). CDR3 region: CSTSGISTDTQYF. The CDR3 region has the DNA TGCAGTACTAGCGGGATTAGCACAGATACGCAGTATTTT.

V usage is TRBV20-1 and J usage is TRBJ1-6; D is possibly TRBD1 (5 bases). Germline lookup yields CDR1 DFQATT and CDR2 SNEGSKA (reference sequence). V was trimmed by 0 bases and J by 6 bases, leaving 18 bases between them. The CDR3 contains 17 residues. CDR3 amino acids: CSARDMSVAGRNSPLHF. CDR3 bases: TGCAGTGCTAGAGACATGTCGGTGGCAGGGCGTAATTCACCCCTCCACTTT.

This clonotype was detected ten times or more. CDR3: CASSQSYVGYTF. Written as DNA, the CDR3 is TGTGCCAGCAGTCAGTCGTATGTGGGCTACACCTTC. V is TRBV28 and J is TRBJ1-2; D uncertain. V lost 5 bases to trimming and J lost 8 bases, with 12 bases between them. This CDR3 comprises 12 residues. Germline assignment: CDR1 MDHEN and CDR2 SYDVKM.

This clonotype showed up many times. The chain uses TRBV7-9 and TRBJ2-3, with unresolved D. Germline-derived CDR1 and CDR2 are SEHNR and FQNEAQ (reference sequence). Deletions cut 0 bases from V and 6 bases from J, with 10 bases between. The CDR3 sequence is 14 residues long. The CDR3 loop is CASSLAWGTDTQYF. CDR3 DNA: TGTGCCAGCAGCTTAGCTTGGGGAACGGATACGCAGTATTTT.